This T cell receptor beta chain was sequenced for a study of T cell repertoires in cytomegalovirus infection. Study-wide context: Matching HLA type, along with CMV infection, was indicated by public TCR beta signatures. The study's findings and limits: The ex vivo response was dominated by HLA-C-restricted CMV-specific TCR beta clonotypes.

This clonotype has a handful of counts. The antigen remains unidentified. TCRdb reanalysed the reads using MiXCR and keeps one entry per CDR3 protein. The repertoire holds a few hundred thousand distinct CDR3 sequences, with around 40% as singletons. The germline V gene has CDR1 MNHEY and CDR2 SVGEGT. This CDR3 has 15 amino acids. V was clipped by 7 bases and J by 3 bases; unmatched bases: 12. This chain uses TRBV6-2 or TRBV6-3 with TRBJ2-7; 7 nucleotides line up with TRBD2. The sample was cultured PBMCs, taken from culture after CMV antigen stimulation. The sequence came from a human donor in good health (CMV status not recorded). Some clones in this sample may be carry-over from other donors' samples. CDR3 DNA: TGTGCCAGCAATCGCCGGGGAGGGAGTTTCTACGAGCAGTACTTC. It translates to CASNRRGGSFYEQYF.